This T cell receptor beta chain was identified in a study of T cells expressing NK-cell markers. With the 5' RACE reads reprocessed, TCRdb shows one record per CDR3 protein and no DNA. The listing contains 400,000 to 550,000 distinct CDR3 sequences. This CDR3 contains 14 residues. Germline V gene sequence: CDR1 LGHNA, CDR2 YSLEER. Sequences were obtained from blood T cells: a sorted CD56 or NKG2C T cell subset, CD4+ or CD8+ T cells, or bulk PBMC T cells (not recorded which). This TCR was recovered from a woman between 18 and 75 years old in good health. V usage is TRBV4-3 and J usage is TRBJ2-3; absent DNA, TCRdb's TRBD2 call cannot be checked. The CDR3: CASSQVSGTDTQYF.